This record covers a single T cell receptor beta chain. This specimen belongs to a study of blood T cell repertoires in COVID-19. TCRdb's copy holds only in-frame clones and misses some; the assay was immunoSEQ multiplex PCR. Altogether 390,000 or so clones are present, roughly 90% being singletons, with the ten largest covering around 3%. This CDR3 is built from 15 residues. Trimming shortened V by 2 bases and J by 6 bases, and 16 bases separated the two germline ends. Germline V gives CDR1 MNHEY, CDR2 SVGEGT. Followed over time, Seattle patients had been enrolled while infection was active. This sequence joins TRBV6-2 or TRBV6-3 and TRBJ1-1; weak D call: TRBD1 (6 bases). Input material: peripheral blood. The receptor's source is a woman in her 30s with COVID-19, enrolled during active disease. Here the CDR3 DNA reads TGTGCCAGCAGTTACCGGGAGGGGGGGGTTGCTGAAGCTTTCTTT. It translates to CASSYREGGVAEAFF.